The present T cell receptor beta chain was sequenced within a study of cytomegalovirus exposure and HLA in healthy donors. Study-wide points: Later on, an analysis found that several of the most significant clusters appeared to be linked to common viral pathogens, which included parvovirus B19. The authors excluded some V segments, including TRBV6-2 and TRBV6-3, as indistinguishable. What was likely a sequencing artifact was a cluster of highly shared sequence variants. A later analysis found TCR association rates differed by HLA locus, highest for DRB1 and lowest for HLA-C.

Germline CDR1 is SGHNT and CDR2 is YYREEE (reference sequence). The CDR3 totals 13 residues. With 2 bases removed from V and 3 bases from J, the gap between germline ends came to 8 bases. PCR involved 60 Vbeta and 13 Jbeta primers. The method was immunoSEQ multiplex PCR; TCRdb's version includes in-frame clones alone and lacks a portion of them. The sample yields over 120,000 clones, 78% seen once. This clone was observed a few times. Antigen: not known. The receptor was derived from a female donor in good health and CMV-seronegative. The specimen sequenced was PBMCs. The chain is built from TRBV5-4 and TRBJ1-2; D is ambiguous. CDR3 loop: CASSLITDYGYTF. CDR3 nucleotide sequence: TGTGCCAGCAGCTTAATCACGGACTATGGCTACACCTTC.